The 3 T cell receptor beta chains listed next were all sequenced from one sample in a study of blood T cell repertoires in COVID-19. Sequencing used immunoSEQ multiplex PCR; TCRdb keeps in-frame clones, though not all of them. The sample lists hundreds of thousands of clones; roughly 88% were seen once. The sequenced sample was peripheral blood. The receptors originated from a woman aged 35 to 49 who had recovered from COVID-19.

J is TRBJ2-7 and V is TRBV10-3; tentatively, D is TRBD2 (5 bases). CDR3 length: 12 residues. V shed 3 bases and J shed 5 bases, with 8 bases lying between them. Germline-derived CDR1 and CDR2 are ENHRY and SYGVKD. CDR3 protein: CAISESEDEQYF. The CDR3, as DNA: TGTGCCATCAGTGAATCGGAGGACGAGCAGTACTTC.

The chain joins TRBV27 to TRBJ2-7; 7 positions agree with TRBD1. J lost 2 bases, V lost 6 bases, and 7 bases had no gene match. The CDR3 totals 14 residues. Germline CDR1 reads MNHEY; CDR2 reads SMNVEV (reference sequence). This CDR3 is CASSPLGQTYEQYF. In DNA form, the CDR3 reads TGTGCCAGCAGCCCTTTGGGACAGACCTACGAGCAGTACTTC.

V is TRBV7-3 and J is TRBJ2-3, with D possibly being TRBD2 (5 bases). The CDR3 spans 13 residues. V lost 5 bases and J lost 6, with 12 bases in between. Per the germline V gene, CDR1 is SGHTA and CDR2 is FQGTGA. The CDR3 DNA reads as TGTGCCAGCAGCCCCCCCGGGAAGGATACGCAGTATTTT. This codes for CASSPPGKDTQYF.